The present TCR beta chain was sequenced within a study of blood T cells in healthy people across ages. This clonotype was seen only a few times. Sample-barcoded 5' priming and a J-beta primer mix drove a second PCR of roughly 7 to 11 cycles. TCRdb used MiXCR to reprocess the 5' RACE reads, holding one entry per CDR3 protein. Of roughly 800,000 distinct CDR3 sequences in the sample, about 25% were seen once. Germline assignment: CDR1 SGHVS and CDR2 FNYEAQ. CDR3 length: 14 residues. Trimming took 3 bases from V and 5 from J; bases not matched to a gene: 5. These data also formed part of another study, on T cells of mothers and their children. That paper states: Donation came from three healthy Caucasian mothers together with their six children. Mother-child pairs who were related displayed a slightly higher overlap than unrelated pairs, a difference that was non-significant.

Sequenced material: blood. The rearrangement links TRBV7-6 to TRBJ2-3; 7 bases agree with TRBD2. The TCR was taken from a boy between 10 and 17 years old in good health. In nucleotides, the CDR3 is TGTGCCAGCAGCTTGGGACTACCGAGAGATACGCAGTATTTT. Residues: CASSLGLPRDTQYF.